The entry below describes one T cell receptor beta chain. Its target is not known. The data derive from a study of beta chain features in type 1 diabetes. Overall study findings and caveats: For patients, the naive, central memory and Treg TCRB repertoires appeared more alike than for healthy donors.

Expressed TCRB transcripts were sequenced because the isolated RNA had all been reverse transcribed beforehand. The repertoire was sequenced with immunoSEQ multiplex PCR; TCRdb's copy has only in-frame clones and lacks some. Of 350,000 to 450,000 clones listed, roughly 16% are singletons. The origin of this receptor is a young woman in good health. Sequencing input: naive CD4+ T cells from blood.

The CDR3 region is CASSQDRTGGRRAFF. The CDR3 nucleotides read TGTGCCAGCAGCCAAGATCGGACAGGGGGCAGGAGGGCTTTCTTT. The V gene is TRBV4-2, the J gene TRBJ1-1, with 11 bases that match TRBD1. J gave up 11 bases and V 0 bases, and 8 bases lay outside the gene matches. CDR1 and CDR2 (germline): LGHNA, YNFKEQ. The CDR3 totals 15 residues.